The 32 T cell receptor beta chains given below trace back to one sample, sequenced in a study of cytomegalovirus exposure and HLA in healthy donors. Primers included in the PCR were 60 Vbeta and 13 Jbeta primers. Generated by immunoSEQ multiplex PCR, the TCRdb table keeps only in-frame clones and is missing some. The sample consists of about 140,000 clones, roughly 83% of them appearing once. Sequencing was carried out using PBMCs. These receptors were obtained from a man aged 40-50 years in good health and CMV-seropositive.

The chain is built from TRBV7-3 and TRBJ2-2; perhaps TRBD2 as D (6 bases). V was pared by 8 bases and J by 6 bases, with 19 bases between. CDR3 length equals 15 residues. Germline V gene lookup returns CDR1 SGHTA and CDR2 FQGTGA. The CDR3 protein is CASGPKGRGAGELFF. The CDR3, as DNA: TGTGCCAGCGGTCCAAAGGGGCGCGGGGCCGGGGAGCTGTTTTTT.

A note on this clone: The junction departs from the called germline gene at one end, perhaps through a read error. The chain is built from TRBV7-9 and TRBJ2-7; 8 nucleotides align to TRBD2. CDR1 and CDR2 (germline): SEHNR, FQNEAQ (reference sequence). CDR3 size: 13 residues. CDR3 DNA sequence: TGTTCCAGCAGCTCACGGACTAGCCGGGAGCAGTACTTC. This encodes CSSSSRTSREQYF.

V is TRBV6-4 and J is TRBJ2-2; D may be TRBD2 (5 bases). With 6 bases removed from V and 4 bases from J, the gap between germline ends came to 9 bases. Germline lookup yields CDR1 MRHNA and CDR2 SNTAGT. The CDR3 sequence is 13 residues long. The CDR3 bases are TGTGCCAGCAGGAGGGAATTCACCGGGGAGCTGTTTTTT. It codes for CASRREFTGELFF.

The chain recombines TRBV30 with TRBJ1-1; D possibly corresponds to TRBD1 (5 bases). V was clipped by 3 bases and J by 11 bases, with 16 bases between them. Germline CDR1 reads GTSNPN; CDR2 reads SVGIG (reference sequence). This CDR3 spans 12 amino acids. The CDR3, as DNA: TGTGCCTGGAGCAGGGAGGCTCCTCGGGCTTTCTTT. Its protein is CAWSREAPRAFF.

This chain joins TRBV4-1 and TRBJ2-1; 8 bases are a match to TRBD2. The CDR3 covers 16 residues. CDR1 is MGHRA and CDR2 is YSYEKL in the germline V gene. Trimming removed 0 bases from V and 2 bases from J; junction bases left unmatched: 3. CDR3 nucleotide sequence: TGCGCCAGCAGCCAAGATTCTAGCGGGCCCTACAATGAGCAGTTCTTC. It translates to CASSQDSSGPYNEQFF.

The chain uses TRBV10-3 and TRBJ1-2; TRBD1 might be the D (5 bases). There are 15 residues in the CDR3. The ends were cut back, 0 bases at V and 8 bases at J, with 16 bases in the middle. From germline, CDR1 is ENHRY and CDR2 SYGVKD. In nucleotides, the CDR3 is TGTGCCATCAGTGAGTCGTTTGGGGGGTCGGAAGGCTACACCTTC. It yields the protein CAISESFGGSEGYTF.

Only a few counts were recorded for this clone. The rearrangement uses TRBV2 and TRBJ1-1; D unresolved. Deletions cut 6 bases from V and 0 bases from J, with 8 bases between. Germline CDR1 SNHLY, CDR2 FYNNEI. CDR3 length equals 13 residues. The CDR3: CASSRVVNTEAFF. CDR3 coding DNA: TGTGCCAGCAGCCGGGTAGTGAACACTGAAGCTTTCTTT. Looking up the rest from reference TRBV2 and TRBJ1-1 gives the full variable domain: EPEVTQTPSHQVTQMGQEVILRCVPISNHLYFYWYRQILGQKVEFLVSFYNNEISEKSEIFDDQFSVERPDGSNFTLKIRSTKLEDSAMYFCASSRVVNTEAFFGQGTRLTVV.

The chain couples TRBV30 to TRBJ2-3, with TRBD1 matching over 9 bases. Germline CDR1 reads GTSNPN; CDR2 reads SVGIG (reference sequence). This CDR3 comprises 14 residues. Germline trimming cut 4 bases from V and 11 bases from J; bases unmatched to any gene: 13. CDR3 in amino acids: CAWTGTGLFFRQYF. CDR3 bases: TGTGCCTGGACCGGGACAGGGCTCTTCTTTAGGCAGTATTTT. Full variable domain (missing parts from reference TRBV30 and TRBJ2-3): SQTIHQWPATLVQPVGSPLSLECTVEGTSNPNLYWYRQAAGRGLQLLFYSVGIGQISSEVPQNLSASRPQDRQFILSSKKLLLSDSGFYLCAWTGTGLFFRQYFGPGTRLTVL.

The chain combines TRBV14 with TRBJ2-2; D is uncertain. The CDR3 consists of 13 residues. Germline CDR1 SGHDN, CDR2 FVKESK. The V end lost 4 bases, the J end lost 7 bases, and 10 bases lay between the germline ends. CDR3 in amino acids: CASSPQVGGELFF. The CDR3 DNA reads as TGTGCCAGCAGCCCGCAGGTGGGCGGGGAGCTGTTTTTT.

The V call is TRBV18, the J call TRBJ1-3; 8 nucleotides line up with TRBD1. The J segment lost 2 bases and the V segment lost 1 base, leaving 7 bases of the junction unmatched. This CDR3 region has 17 residues. From germline, CDR1 is KGHSH and CDR2 LQKENI. CDR3 bases: TGTGCCAGCTCACCACGCCTGACAGGGGTCGCTGGAAACACCATATATTTT. This encodes CASSPRLTGVAGNTIYF.

This clone appeared a few times. CDR3 sequence: CASSSYTRSGENEQFF. For the CDR3, the DNA is TGTGCCAGCAGCTCCTATACACGGTCGGGTGAGAATGAGCAGTTCTTC. The chain uses TRBV7-9 and TRBJ2-1; D is ambiguous. The V end lost 4 bases, the J end lost 7 bases, and 20 bases lay between the germline ends. CDR1 and CDR2 (germline): SEHNR, FQNEAQ (reference sequence). The CDR3 extends over 16 amino acids.

The rearrangement joins TRBV5-1 to TRBJ2-3, with 8 bases matching TRBD1. Per the germline V gene, CDR1 is SGHRS and CDR2 is YFSETQ. The CDR3 contains 15 residues. V lost 4 bases, J lost 4 bases, and 8 bases stayed unmatched. As DNA, the CDR3 is TGCGCCAGCAGCCTTTCAGGGGGCCCCCCAGATACGCAGTATTTT. Translation gives CASSLSGGPPDTQYF.

This clone was detected only once. V gene TRBV7-3 combines with J gene TRBJ2-1, with D unresolved. The germline V gene encodes CDR1 SGHTA and CDR2 FQGTGA. The CDR3 spans 12 residues. V lost 2 bases and J lost 6, with 5 bases in between. The CDR3 coding sequence is TGTGCCAGCAGCTTACAAGCCAATGAGCAGTTCTTC. Protein: CASSLQANEQFF.

The chain combines TRBV5-1 with TRBJ2-3; 13 bases match TRBD2. The germline gives CDR1 SGHRS, CDR2 YFSETQ. The J segment lost 4 bases and the V segment lost 4 bases, leaving 9 bases of the junction unmatched. This CDR3 comprises 17 residues. In DNA, the CDR3 is TGCGCCAGCAGCCCCGCTCGGACTAGCGGGAGTGCAGATACGCAGTATTTT. This codes for CASSPARTSGSADTQYF.

The chain has TRBV30 and TRBJ2-7, with 7 nucleotides matching TRBD2. The trim removed 0 bases at V and 1 base at J, leaving 9 bases unmatched. There are 16 residues in the CDR3. Per germline, CDR1 GTSNPN and CDR2 SVGIG (reference sequence). CDR3: CAWSVEGRAISYEQYF. DNA of the CDR3: TGTGCCTGGAGTGTAGAGGGGAGGGCCATTTCCTACGAGCAGTACTTC.

V is TRBV10-3 and J is TRBJ1-1; a weak D match, TRBD1 (6 bases). Trimming stripped 1 base from V and 5 bases from J, with 8 bases between. CDR1 is ENHRY and CDR2 is SYGVKD in the germline V gene. The CDR3 sequence is 13 residues long. The CDR3 coding sequence is TGTGCCATCAGTGAGTTGAGGGGGACTGAAGCTTTCTTT. It is translated as CAISELRGTEAFF.

The CDR3 DNA sequence: TGTGCCAGCAGTTTAGGACAGGGGTTTCGGCAGCCCCAGCATTTT. Its protein is CASSLGQGFRQPQHF. The chain couples TRBV27 to TRBJ1-5; TRBD1 aligns across 9 bases. From germline, CDR1 is MNHEY and CDR2 SMNVEV (reference sequence). This CDR3 is 15 amino acids long. V was clipped by 2 bases and J by 7 bases; unmatched bases: 6.

The gene calls are TRBV25-1 and TRBJ2-2, with 8 nucleotides matching TRBD2. The CDR3 is 15 residues long. V trimming: 4 bases; J trimming: 2 bases; junction bases outside the gene matches: 3. Germline CDR1 and CDR2: MGHDK and SYGVNS. CDR3 DNA: TGTGCCAGCAGTGCTCGGGGGGGAAACACCGGGGAGCTGTTTTTT. Its protein is CASSARGGNTGELFF.

The rearrangement links TRBV18 to TRBJ2-5; a possible D gene is TRBD2 (6 bases). Germline V gene sequence: CDR1 KGHSH, CDR2 LQKENI. Trimming removed 6 bases at V and 3 bases at J, with 11 bases between. CDR3 length equals 13 residues. In DNA, the CDR3 is TGTGCCAGCTCCCCCGGGGGTAAAGAGACCCAGTACTTC. It yields the protein CASSPGGKETQYF.

This clone was seen only a few times. The chain uses TRBV5-6 and TRBJ1-3; D unresolved. Trimming left V 0 bases short and J 9 bases short, with 16 bases between. This CDR3 region has 15 residues. CDR1 SGHDT and CDR2 YYEEEE come from the germline V gene. The CDR3 DNA reads as TGTGCCAGCAGCTTGGGTGCGGGGATCTCCTCCACCATATATTTT. Encoded protein: CASSLGAGISSTIYF.

The chain links TRBV18 to TRBJ1-1; maybe TRBD1 (5 bases). The CDR3 is 13 residues long. Germline V gene lookup returns CDR1 KGHSH and CDR2 LQKENI. Trimming stripped 5 bases from V and 1 base from J, with 8 bases between. In DNA form, the CDR3 reads TGTGCCAGCTCAGCAGACAGGAACACTGAAGCTTTCTTT. Translating it yields CASSADRNTEAFF.

The chain joins TRBV5-6 to TRBJ2-5; no definite D call. V gave up 4 bases and J gave up 3 bases, with 13 bases separating them. The length of the CDR3 is 14 residues. Germline V gives CDR1 SGHDT, CDR2 YYEEEE. The CDR3 here is CASSPESTKETQYF. DNA of the CDR3: TGTGCCAGCAGCCCGGAATCGACAAAAGAGACCCAGTACTTC.

The chain is built from TRBV19 and TRBJ1-5; D is perhaps TRBD1 (6 bases). Germline V lookup: CDR1 LNHDA, CDR2 SQIVND (reference sequence). V lost 3 bases and J 2 bases, leaving 11 bases between the germline ends. The CDR3 length is 15 residues. The CDR3 DNA is TGTGCCAGTAGTATCAAGGCAGGGGGCAATCAGCCCCAGCATTTT. Translation: CASSIKAGGNQPQHF.

CDR3 DNA: TGTGCCAGCTCACCGACAGATTGGGGAAGGACTGAAGCTTTCTTT. It encodes CASSPTDWGRTEAFF. The V and J genes are TRBV18 and TRBJ1-1; the D gene is possibly TRBD1 (5 bases). Germline assignment: CDR1 KGHSH and CDR2 LQKENI. The CDR3 has 15 amino acids. V lost 3 bases, J lost 5 bases, and 16 bases lay in between.

The chain combines TRBV2 with TRBJ2-1, with a possible D match to TRBD1 (5 bases). The germline V and J ends were trimmed by 4 bases and 3 bases, with 10 bases remaining between them. The CDR3 totals 14 residues. Per germline, CDR1 SNHLY and CDR2 FYNNEI. DNA for the CDR3: TGTGCCAGCAGTGGACAGAGCTTCTACAATGAGCAGTTCTTC. Its protein is CASSGQSFYNEQFF. Variable domain in full (rest from reference TRBV2 and TRBJ2-1): EPEVTQTPSHQVTQMGQEVILRCVPISNHLYFYWYRQILGQKVEFLVSFYNNEISEKSEIFDDQFSVERPDGSNFTLKIRSTKLEDSAMYFCASSGQSFYNEQFFGPGTRLTVL.

The V and J genes are TRBV25-1 and TRBJ2-5; unclear D gene. The CDR3 totals 15 residues. The ends were cut back, 0 bases at V and 4 bases at J, with 12 bases in the middle. Germline V gives CDR1 MGHDK, CDR2 SYGVNS. The CDR3 DNA reads as TGTGCCAGCAGTGAATATGAGACAACTCCAGAGACCCAGTACTTC. The encoded protein is CASSEYETTPETQYF. Full variable domain (remainder filled in from reference TRBV25-1 and TRBJ2-5): EADIYQTPRYLVIGTGKKITLECSQTMGHDKMYWYQQDPGMELHLIHYSYGVNSTEKGDLSSESTVSRIRTEHFPLTLESARPSHTSQYLCASSEYETTPETQYFGPGTRLLVL.

The chain couples TRBV30 to TRBJ1-5; 7 bases fit TRBD1. After removal of 0 bases from V and 4 bases from J, the junction contained 3 bases not matched to a gene. Germline V gene lookup returns CDR1 GTSNPN and CDR2 SVGIG (reference sequence). The CDR3 covers 14 residues. CDR3 sequence reads: CAWSVGTANQPQHF. DNA of the CDR3: TGTGCCTGGAGTGTCGGGACAGCTAATCAGCCCCAGCATTTT.

In DNA, the CDR3 is TGTGCCAGCAGTTTACGCCCCGAGGGGGCATACAAAATGGGTGAGCAGTTCTTC. It is translated as CASSLRPEGAYKMGEQFF. The J gene is TRBJ2-1, the V gene TRBV27; 7 nucleotides match TRBD1. Germline V gene data show CDR1 as MNHEY and CDR2 as SMNVEV (reference sequence). This CDR3 region has 18 residues. V lost 2 bases and J lost 9; bases outside the gene matches: 19.

The rearrangement uses TRBV7-3 and TRBJ2-1, with 7 bases lining up with TRBD2. CDR3 length equals 15 residues. CDR1 is SGHTA and CDR2 is FQGTGA in the germline V gene. J gave up 4 bases and V 0 bases, and 3 bases lay outside the gene matches. CDR3 coding DNA: TGTGCCAGCAGCTTAACGGGAGGGCATTACAATGAGCAGTTCTTC. This translates into CASSLTGGHYNEQFF.

In regard to this clone: Compared with germline, one end of the junction differs, possibly owing to a read error. This rearrangement joins TRBV5-1 to TRBJ1-1; D is unresolved. Germline V gene data show CDR1 as SGHRS and CDR2 as YFSETQ. There are 13 residues in the CDR3. The CDR3 sequence is CASSEGEHTETFF. The CDR3 nucleotides read TGCGCCAGCAGCGAGGGAGAACACACTGAAACTTTCTTT.

The chain recombines TRBV27 with TRBJ2-1, with TRBD2 as a possible D gene (6 bases). The CDR3 length is 14 residues. The germline V and J ends were trimmed by 3 bases and 1 base, with 7 bases remaining between them. Germline lookup yields CDR1 MNHEY and CDR2 SMNVEV (reference sequence). The CDR3 is CASSFRGSYNEQFF. CDR3 bases: TGTGCCAGCAGTTTTCGGGGGTCCTACAATGAGCAGTTCTTC.

The chain is built from TRBV9 and TRBJ2-7, with 8 bases fitting TRBD1. Germline lookup yields CDR1 SGDLS and CDR2 YYNGEE. V lost 5 bases and J lost 5; bases outside the gene matches: 6. This CDR3 is 13 amino acids long. CDR3 in DNA: TGTGCCAGCAGTCAGGGGGCGCCCCACGAGCAGTACTTC. Amino acid sequence: CASSQGAPHEQYF.